A single sample is the source of the 26 T cell receptor beta chains below, sequenced in a study of blood T cells in healthy people across ages. A second PCR, run for 7 to 11 cycles, used a sample-barcoded 5' primer plus a J-beta primer mix. MiXCR, applied by TCRdb to the 5' RACE reads, yields one record per CDR3 protein. The table has roughly 900,000 distinct CDR3 sequences, 40% to 60% seen once. Sequencing used blood. All receptors derive from a man aged 30-40 years in good health.

The chain is built from TRBV7-3 and TRBJ1-1; perhaps TRBD1 as D (6 bases). CDR1 is SGHTA and CDR2 is FQGTGA in the germline V gene. Trimming removed 5 bases from V and 6 bases from J, with 13 bases in between. The CDR3 is made up of 13 amino acids. The CDR3 is CASSIYRDAEAFF. The CDR3 DNA reads as TGTGCCAGCAGCATCTACAGGGACGCTGAAGCTTTCTTT.

Details on this clonotype: A read error may account for a junction end that differs from germline. The rearrangement joins TRBV10-3 to TRBJ2-7, with 7 bases aligning to TRBD1. The V gene's germline CDR1 is ENHRY and CDR2 SYGVKD. This CDR3 region has 12 residues. The CDR3 is CAATGTVTERYF. The CDR3 DNA is TGTGCCGCAACCGGGACAGTCACCGAGCGGTACTTC.

This chain uses TRBV7-2 with TRBJ2-7; D unresolved. The CDR3 runs 15 residues. V lost 5 bases, J lost 0 bases, and 14 bases lay in between. The germline CDR1 and CDR2 sequences are SGHTA and FQGNSA. The CDR3 DNA reads as TGTGCCAGCAGCACTTCAGGTCCTCCCTCCTACGAGCAGTACTTC. Amino acids: CASSTSGPPSYEQYF.

With regard to this clonotype: A read error is possible here, since a much larger clone lies one base away. This chain joins TRBV7-2 and TRBJ2-5; 9 bases fit TRBD2. J was trimmed by 11 bases and V by 5 bases; bases with no gene match: 18. This CDR3 has 16 amino acids. CDR1 and CDR2 (germline): SGHTA, FQGNSA. The CDR3 region is CASSIQTSGSGNEQYF. The CDR3 DNA is TGTGCCAGCAGCATCCAAACTAGCGGGTCGGGGAATGAGCAGTACTTC.

The J gene is TRBJ1-2, the V gene TRBV3-1; D uncertain. Trimming left V 5 bases short and J 6 bases short, with 10 bases between. Germline lookup yields CDR1 LGHDT and CDR2 YNNKEL (reference sequence). This CDR3 region has 12 residues. CDR3 bases: TGTGCCAGCAGCGCGAGTGGGAATGGCTACACCTTC. Translation gives CASSASGNGYTF.

This clonotype was picked up a small number of times. This rearrangement joins TRBV6-5 to TRBJ2-3, with 11 nucleotides matching TRBD2. V dropped 2 bases and J dropped 4; count of bases not matched to a gene: 20. The CDR3 consists of 21 residues. The V gene's germline CDR1 is MNHEY and CDR2 SVGAGI. The CDR3 DNA is TGTGCCAGCAGTTACCCCCTCCCCATAGCGGGGGGGAGGGCCGGCCCAGATACGCAGTATTTT. It translates to CASSYPLPIAGGRAGPDTQYF.

V gene TRBV3-1 combines with J gene TRBJ2-3, with D tentatively TRBD2 (6 bases). The germline gives CDR1 LGHDT, CDR2 YNNKEL (reference sequence). Trimming stripped 6 bases from V and 2 bases from J, with 15 bases between. This CDR3 region has 15 residues. CDR3 in amino acids: CASRRGQGLTDTQYF. The CDR3 region has the DNA TGTGCCAGCAGACGTGGTCAGGGACTCACAGATACGCAGTATTTT.

The V call is TRBV7-2, the J call TRBJ1-4; 7 bases fit TRBD1. V shed 5 bases and J 3 bases; nucleotides not matched to a gene: 12. Germline assignment: CDR1 SGHTA and CDR2 FQGNSA. The length of the CDR3 is 17 residues. In DNA, the CDR3 is TGTGCCAGCAGCACGACAGGGTTAGCGTTCGCTAATGAAAAACTGTTTTTT. Translation: CASSTTGLAFANEKLFF.

This clonotype was detected a few times. This chain connects TRBV4-3 to TRBJ2-7; TRBD1 matches at 10 bases. Germline assignment: CDR1 LGHNA and CDR2 YSLEER. This CDR3 has 15 amino acids. V lost 0 bases to trimming and J lost 4 bases; unmatched junction nucleotides: 3. As DNA, the CDR3 is TGCGCCAGCAGCCAAGAGGGACAGGGGCGGTACGAGCAGTACTTC. Its protein product is CASSQEGQGRYEQYF.

In this sample, this clonotype turned up many times. The chain carries TRBV6-2 or TRBV6-3 and TRBJ2-5, with 10 nucleotides matching TRBD2. The junction had 9 bases not matched to a gene; V was cut back by 7 bases and J by 1 base. The CDR3 is 16 amino acids. CDR1 is MNHEY, CDR2 SVGEGT, per germline. The CDR3 loop is CASKDGAGGIQETQYF. As DNA, the CDR3 is TGTGCCAGCAAGGACGGAGCGGGGGGGATCCAAGAGACCCAGTACTTC.

This clonotype was seen just once. J is TRBJ2-3 and V is TRBV6-5; the D gene could be TRBD1 or TRBD2 (5 bases each). The CDR3 loop spans 14 amino acids. Trimming pared 6 bases from V and 4 bases from J, leaving 14 bases between. Germline V gene data show CDR1 as MNHEY and CDR2 as SVGAGI. This CDR3 reads CASRRGPSADTQYF. The CDR3 DNA is TGTGCCAGCAGGAGGGGACCGAGCGCAGATACGCAGTATTTT.

The V and J genes are TRBV6-5 and TRBJ2-2; possible D gene TRBD2, 5 bases. V was trimmed by 7 bases and J by 8 bases, leaving 8 bases between them. Germline V CDR1 and CDR2: MNHEY, SVGAGI. The CDR3 runs to 11 residues. CDR3 sequence reads: CASIEGGELFF. The CDR3, as DNA: TGTGCCAGCATCGAGGGAGGGGAGCTGTTTTTT.

At least ten counts were recorded for this clonotype. This CDR3 is CSVEVAGGYAYEQYF. The CDR3 coding sequence is TGCAGCGTTGAAGTAGCGGGAGGCTATGCCTACGAGCAGTACTTC. The gene calls are TRBV29-1 and TRBJ2-7, with 10 bases that match TRBD2. CDR1 and CDR2 (germline): SQVTM, ANQGSEA. J gave up 2 bases and V 1 base, and 5 bases lay outside the gene matches. The CDR3 contains 15 residues.

This rearrangement joins TRBV29-1 to TRBJ1-4; D not resolved. V shed 1 base and J shed 6 bases, with 6 bases lying between them. The CDR3 spans 12 residues. Germline V gives CDR1 SQVTM, CDR2 ANQGSEA. The CDR3 is CSVEGTYEKLFF. CDR3 DNA: TGCAGCGTTGAAGGGACCTATGAAAAACTGTTTTTT.

The chain recombines TRBV27 with TRBJ1-2, with 10 bases lining up with TRBD1. After removal of 5 bases from V and 8 bases from J, the junction contained 11 bases not matched to a gene. The CDR3 totals 15 residues. The V gene's germline CDR1 is MNHEY and CDR2 SMNVEV (reference sequence). CDR3 loop: CASSPQNDRGQGYTF. For the CDR3, the DNA is TGTGCCAGCAGTCCCCAAAACGACAGGGGGCAAGGCTACACCTTC.

The V call is TRBV4-1, the J call TRBJ2-5, with 9 bases that match TRBD2. With V trimmed by 0 bases and J by 12 bases, 14 bases remained unmatched. The CDR3 spans 16 residues. CDR1 MGHRA and CDR2 YSYEKL come from the germline V gene. The CDR3 is CASSQESTLAGGPEYF. DNA of the CDR3: TGCGCCAGCAGCCAAGAAAGCACCTTGGCGGGGGGGCCAGAGTACTTC.

V is TRBV6-7 and J is TRBJ2-5; a weak D match, TRBD1 (6 bases). TRBV6-7 is an open reading frame, and its role is uncertain. The CDR3 is 13 residues long. V was clipped by 5 bases and J by 3 bases, with 10 bases between them. The CDR3 reads CASSHRVKETQYF. In DNA, the CDR3 is TGTGCCAGCAGTCACAGGGTCAAAGAGACCCAGTACTTC.

The CDR3, as DNA: TGTGCCAGCAGACCGGGGACTAGCGGGGGAAATTACGAGCACGAGCAGTACTTC. It yields the protein CASRPGTSGGNYEHEQYF. The chain employs TRBV28 and TRBJ2-7; 14 bases are a match to TRBD2. The CDR3 is made up of 18 amino acids. Germline CDR1 MDHEN, CDR2 SYDVKM. The trim removed 6 bases at V and 5 bases at J, leaving 15 bases unmatched.

This clonotype has at least ten counts. CDR3 protein: CASSQGARAEQYF. In DNA, the CDR3 is TGTGCCAGCAGCCAAGGTGCAAGGGCCGAGCAGTACTTC. The chain uses TRBV3-1 and TRBJ2-7; D gene unclear. V was cut by 1 base and J by 6 bases, with 10 bases left in between. Germline loops: CDR1 LGHDT, CDR2 YNNKEL (reference sequence). The CDR3 spans 13 residues.

Of note for this clonotype: An end of the junction does not agree with germline; a read error may underlie this. The rearrangement uses TRBV6-2 or TRBV6-3 and TRBJ1-2; D possibly corresponds to TRBD1 (5 bases). CDR3 length: 13 residues. Germline CDR1 MNHEY, CDR2 SVGEGT. DNA of the CDR3: TGTGCCGGCAGTTACCAGGGAGCGAACGGCTACACCTTC. This encodes CAGSYQGANGYTF.

V gene TRBV3-1 combines with J gene TRBJ2-7; 8 bases fit TRBD1. CDR1 and CDR2 from the germline V gene are LGHDT and YNNKEL (reference sequence). The junction had 9 bases not matched to a gene; V was cut back by 4 bases and J by 4 bases. The CDR3 extends over 15 amino acids. Here the CDR3 DNA reads TGTGCCAGCAGCCCTCTTAGGACAGGGACTTACGAGCAGTACTTC. Translated: CASSPLRTGTYEQYF.

This clonotype was counted at least ten times. This chain connects TRBV7-2 to TRBJ2-5; 7 bases match TRBD2. The V gene's germline CDR1 is SGHTA and CDR2 FQGNSA. CDR3 length: 14 amino acids. The junction had 2 bases not matched to a gene; V was cut back by 2 bases and J by 2 bases. The CDR3 bases are TGTGCCAGCAGCTTACGGGGGGATCAAGAGACCCAGTACTTC. Protein sequence: CASSLRGDQETQYF. Variable domain in full (rest from reference TRBV7-2 and TRBJ2-5): GAGVSQSPSNKVTEKGKDVELRCDPISGHTALYWYRQSLGQGLEFLIYFQGNSAPDKSGLPSDRFSAERTGGSVSTLTIQRTQQEDSAVYLCASSLRGDQETQYFGPGTRLLVL.

This clonotype was counted many times. The genes are TRBV6-2 or TRBV6-3 and TRBJ2-5; D may be TRBD1 (6 bases). Looked up from germline, CDR1 is MNHEY and CDR2 is SVGEGT. V lost 6 bases to trimming and J lost 3 bases, with 23 bases between them. This CDR3 has 17 residues. This CDR3 reads CASSPAQTTGHKETQYF. Here the CDR3 DNA reads TGTGCCAGCAGCCCCGCTCAAACTACGGGACACAAAGAGACCCAGTACTTC.

The chain joins TRBV3-1 to TRBJ1-5; the D is unclear. This CDR3 spans 13 amino acids. The germline V gene has CDR1 LGHDT and CDR2 YNNKEL (reference sequence). V shed 7 bases and J shed 4 bases, with 11 bases lying between them. The CDR3 sequence is CASTQGGNQPQHF. The CDR3, as DNA: TGTGCCAGCACACAAGGAGGGAATCAGCCCCAGCATTTT.

Only a few counts were recorded for this clonotype. V gene TRBV25-1 combines with J gene TRBJ1-4, with D unclear. The length of the CDR3 is 13 residues. Trimming removed 6 bases at V and 4 bases at J, with 9 bases between. From germline, CDR1 is MGHDK and CDR2 SYGVNS. The CDR3 bases are TGTGCCAGCAGGGTAGGACGTAATGAAAAACTGTTTTTT. This codes for CASRVGRNEKLFF.

This clonotype has just a few counts. The chain links TRBV20-1 to TRBJ2-3; no clear D gene. Germline values: CDR1 DFQATT, CDR2 SNEGSKA (reference sequence). With 7 bases removed from V and 2 bases from J, the gap between germline ends came to 7 bases. The CDR3 is made up of 11 amino acids. The CDR3 DNA is TGCAGTGGCCTCGACACAGATACGCAGTATTTT. Protein: CSGLDTDTQYF.